This passage covers 8 T cell receptor beta chains from one sample sequenced in a study of T cells in Graves' hyperthyroidism and ophthalmopathy. RNA transcripts yielded amplified TCR beta CDR3 regions. An initial round of RT-PCR targeting the TCR CDR3 relied on the HTBI primer set. TCRdb re-called the multiplex PCR reads with MiXCR, one entry per CDR3 protein. In the table there are 550,000 to 650,000 distinct CDR3 sequences, approximately 15% of which are singletons. Sequencing input: blood. Every receptor here comes from a woman aged 30 to 39 with Graves' hyperthyroidism that later progressed to Graves' ophthalmopathy.

This clonotype was observed many times. V gene TRBV5-6 combines with J gene TRBJ2-6; D unclear. Germline values: CDR1 SGHDT, CDR2 YYEEEE. The length of the CDR3 is 15 residues. V shed 5 bases and J shed 4 bases, with 13 bases lying between them. The CDR3 reads CASRPDLLGANVLTF. The CDR3 nucleotides are TGTGCCAGCAGGCCAGATCTCCTCGGGGCCAACGTCCTGACTTTC.

This clonotype appeared a few times. A much larger clone lies a single base off, so this may be a read error. Because the CDR3 is missing its conserved closing phenylalanine or tryptophan, this is likely a read error. CDR3: CASLDPTGNTIYS. The CDR3 DNA sequence: TGTGCCAGCCTCGATCCAACTGGAAACACCATATATTCT. The rearrangement uses TRBV28 and TRBJ1-3; D remains unclear. The germline V gene has CDR1 MDHEN and CDR2 SYDVKM. The V gene lost 8 bases and the J gene lost 2 bases, with 10 bases spanning the gap. This CDR3 spans 13 amino acids.

There are many counts of this clonotype. The V call is TRBV7-2, the J call TRBJ1-1; no clear D gene. Germline V lookup: CDR1 SGHTA, CDR2 FQGNSA. There are 13 residues in the CDR3. V lost 4 bases to trimming and J lost 3 bases, with 9 bases between them. CDR3: CASSYDFDTEAFF. CDR3 in DNA: TGTGCCAGCAGCTATGACTTCGACACTGAAGCTTTCTTT.

As for this clonotype: This could be a read error, since a much larger clone is one nucleotide away. This chain connects TRBV6-5 to TRBJ2-2, with 8 bases identical to TRBD1. There are 14 residues in the CDR3. Germline CDR1 MNHEY, CDR2 SVGAGI. The CDR3 DNA sequence: TGTGCCGGCAGTTACTCACAGGGGGCCGGGGAGCTGTTTTTT. It is translated as CAGSYSQGAGELFF.

This clonotype was found many times. The chain carries TRBV6-2 or TRBV6-3 and TRBJ2-1; 11 bases are a match to TRBD2. The V segment lost 5 bases and the J segment 5 bases; nucleotides outside the gene matches: 5. This CDR3 comprises 15 residues. The germline CDR1 and CDR2 sequences are MNHEY and SVGEGT. The CDR3 is CASSRGLAANNEQFF. In nucleotides, the CDR3 is TGTGCCAGCAGTAGGGGACTAGCGGCAAACAATGAGCAGTTCTTC.

This clonotype was found many times. The J gene is TRBJ1-2, the V gene TRBV20-1; D remains unclear. The CDR3 covers 14 residues. Germline V gene lookup returns CDR1 DFQATT and CDR2 SNEGSKA (reference sequence). Trimming pared 5 bases from V and 2 bases from J, leaving 15 bases between. The CDR3 DNA reads TGCAGTGCTCCTACCCCTACAGTGAACTATGGCTACACCTTC. Its translation: CSAPTPTVNYGYTF.

This sequence joins TRBV6-1 and TRBJ1-2, with TRBD1 identical over 12 bases. V was pared by 2 bases and J by 7 bases, with 5 bases of the junction left unmatched. From germline, CDR1 is MNHNS and CDR2 SASEGT. This CDR3 has 15 residues. CDR3 sequence: CASSEWDRGQGGYTF. For the CDR3, the DNA is TGTGCCAGCAGTGAATGGGACAGGGGGCAGGGTGGCTACACCTTC.

This clonotype was observed many times. The chain uses TRBV3-1 and TRBJ1-5; D remains unclear. CDR1 is LGHDT, CDR2 YNNKEL, per germline (reference sequence). V lost 1 base to trimming and J lost 4 bases, with 8 bases between them. The CDR3 runs 14 residues. The CDR3 spells CASSQGMINQPQHF. The CDR3 DNA reads TGTGCCAGCAGCCAAGGTATGATAAATCAGCCCCAGCATTTT. Together with reference TRBV3-1 and TRBJ1-5, the CDR3 gives the full variable domain: DTAVSQTPKYLVTQMGNDKSIKCEQNLGHDTMYWYKQDSKKFLKIMFSYNNKELIINETVPNRFSPKSPDKAHLNLHINSLELGDSAVYFCASSQGMINQPQHFGDGTRLSIL.